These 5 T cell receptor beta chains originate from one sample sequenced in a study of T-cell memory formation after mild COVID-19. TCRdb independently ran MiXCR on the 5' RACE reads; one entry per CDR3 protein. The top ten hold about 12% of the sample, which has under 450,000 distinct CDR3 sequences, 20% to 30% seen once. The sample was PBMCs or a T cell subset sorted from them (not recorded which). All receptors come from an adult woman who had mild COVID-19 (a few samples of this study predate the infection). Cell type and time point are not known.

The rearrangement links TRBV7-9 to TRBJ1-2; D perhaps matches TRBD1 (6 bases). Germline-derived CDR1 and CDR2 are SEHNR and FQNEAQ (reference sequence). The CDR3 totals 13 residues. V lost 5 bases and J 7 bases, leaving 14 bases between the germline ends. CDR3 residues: CASSRDTFGGYTF. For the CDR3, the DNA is TGTGCCAGCAGCCGGGACACCTTCGGTGGCTACACCTTC.

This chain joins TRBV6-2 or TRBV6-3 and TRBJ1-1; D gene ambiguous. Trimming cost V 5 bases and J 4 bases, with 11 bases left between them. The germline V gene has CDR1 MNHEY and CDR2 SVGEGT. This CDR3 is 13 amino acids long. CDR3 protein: CASSLRHFTEAFF. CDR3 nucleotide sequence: TGTGCCAGCAGTCTTCGACACTTCACTGAAGCTTTCTTT.

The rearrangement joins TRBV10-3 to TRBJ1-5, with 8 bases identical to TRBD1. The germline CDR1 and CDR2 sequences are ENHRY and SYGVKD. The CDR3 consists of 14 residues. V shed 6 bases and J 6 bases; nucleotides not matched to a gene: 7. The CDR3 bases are TGTGCCATCAGGCCGACAGGGGCAGCTCAGCCCCAGCATTTT. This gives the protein CAIRPTGAAQPQHF.

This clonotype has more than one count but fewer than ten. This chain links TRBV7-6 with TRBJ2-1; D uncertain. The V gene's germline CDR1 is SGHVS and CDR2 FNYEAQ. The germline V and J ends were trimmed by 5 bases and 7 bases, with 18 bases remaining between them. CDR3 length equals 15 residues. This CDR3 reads CASSPSGSQENEQFF. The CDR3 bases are TGTGCCAGCAGCCCCTCCGGCTCCCAGGAGAATGAGCAGTTCTTC.

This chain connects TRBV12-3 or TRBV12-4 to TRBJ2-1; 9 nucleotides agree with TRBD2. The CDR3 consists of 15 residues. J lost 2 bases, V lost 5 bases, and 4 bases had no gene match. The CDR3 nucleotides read TGTGCCAGCAGTCCGGGCGGGGGGGCCTACAATGAGCAGTTCTTC. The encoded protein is CASSPGGGAYNEQFF.